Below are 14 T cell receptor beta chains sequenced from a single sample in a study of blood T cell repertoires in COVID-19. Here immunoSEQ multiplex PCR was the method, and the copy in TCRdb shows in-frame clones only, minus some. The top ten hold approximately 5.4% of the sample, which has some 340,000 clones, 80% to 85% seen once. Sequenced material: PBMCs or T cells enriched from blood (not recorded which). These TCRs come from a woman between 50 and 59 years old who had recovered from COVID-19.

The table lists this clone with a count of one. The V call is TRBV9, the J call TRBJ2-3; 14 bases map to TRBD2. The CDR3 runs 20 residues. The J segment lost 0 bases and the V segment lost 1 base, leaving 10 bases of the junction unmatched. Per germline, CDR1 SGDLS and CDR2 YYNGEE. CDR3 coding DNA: TGTGCCAGCAGCGTAAGGGGGACTAGCGGGGGCCTCCGGAGCACAGATACGCAGTATTTT. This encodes CASSVRGTSGGLRSTDTQYF.

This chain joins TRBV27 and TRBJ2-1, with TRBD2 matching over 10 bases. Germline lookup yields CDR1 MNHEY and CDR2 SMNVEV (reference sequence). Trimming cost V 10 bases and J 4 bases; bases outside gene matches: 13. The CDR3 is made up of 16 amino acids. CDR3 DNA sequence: TGTGCCACCTCCACTATCACTAGCGGGACATACAATGAGCAGTTCTTC. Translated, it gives CATSTITSGTYNEQFF.

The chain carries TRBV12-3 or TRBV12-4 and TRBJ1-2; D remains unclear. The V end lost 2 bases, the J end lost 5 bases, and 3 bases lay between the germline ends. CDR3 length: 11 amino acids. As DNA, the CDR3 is TGTGCCAGCAGTTTACTGTATGGCTACACCTTC. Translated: CASSLLYGYTF.

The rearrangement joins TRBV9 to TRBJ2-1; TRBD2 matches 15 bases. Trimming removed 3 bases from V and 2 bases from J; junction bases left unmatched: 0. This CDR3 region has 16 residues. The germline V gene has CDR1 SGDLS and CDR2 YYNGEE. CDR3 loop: CASSGTSGGAYNEQFF. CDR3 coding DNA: TGTGCCAGCAGCGGGACTAGCGGGGGGGCCTACAATGAGCAGTTCTTC.

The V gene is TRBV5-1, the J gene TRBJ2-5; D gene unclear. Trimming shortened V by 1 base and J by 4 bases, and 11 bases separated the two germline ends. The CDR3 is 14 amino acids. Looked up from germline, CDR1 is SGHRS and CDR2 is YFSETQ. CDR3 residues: CASSLQQIRETQYF. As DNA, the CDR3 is TGCGCCAGCAGCTTGCAACAGATCCGAGAGACCCAGTACTTC.

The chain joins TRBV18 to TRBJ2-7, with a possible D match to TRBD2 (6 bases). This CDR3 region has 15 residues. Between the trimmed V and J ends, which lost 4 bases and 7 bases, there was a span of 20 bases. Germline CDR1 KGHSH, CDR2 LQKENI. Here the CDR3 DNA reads TGTGCCAGCTCACAAATGACCGGGGGAGAAGGGGAGCAGTACTTC. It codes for CASSQMTGGEGEQYF.

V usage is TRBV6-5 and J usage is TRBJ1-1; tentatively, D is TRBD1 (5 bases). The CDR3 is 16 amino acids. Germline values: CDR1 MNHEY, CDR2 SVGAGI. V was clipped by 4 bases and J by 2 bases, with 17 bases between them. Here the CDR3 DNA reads TGTGCCAGCAGTTTTAGACAGCCAAACCTAAACACTGAAGCTTTCTTT. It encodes CASSFRQPNLNTEAFF.

CDR3 protein: CASSSRPRNEQFF. The CDR3 DNA reads as TGTGCCAGCAGCTCCCGGCCGCGGAATGAGCAGTTCTTC. This chain links TRBV7-2 with TRBJ2-1, with D hard to call. Per the germline V gene, CDR1 is SGHTA and CDR2 is FQGNSA. The CDR3 loop spans 13 amino acids. V lost 4 bases to trimming and J lost 7 bases, with 11 bases between them.

The CDR3 bases are TGTGCCAGTAGCCCATCGACAGGCCTCCCCTACGAGCAGTACTTC. Its translation is CASSPSTGLPYEQYF. The chain joins TRBV19 to TRBJ2-7; the D gene is possibly TRBD1 (6 bases). CDR3 size: 15 residues. Germline V gives CDR1 LNHDA, CDR2 SQIVND (reference sequence). Deletions cut 6 bases from V and 2 bases from J, with 17 bases between.

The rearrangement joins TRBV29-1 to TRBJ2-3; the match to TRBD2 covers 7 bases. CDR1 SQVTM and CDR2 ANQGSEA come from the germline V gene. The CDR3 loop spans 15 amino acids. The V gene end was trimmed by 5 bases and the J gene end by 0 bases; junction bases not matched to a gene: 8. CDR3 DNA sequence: TGCAGCGTTTCCCGGACTAGTCCTAGCACAGATACGCAGTATTTT. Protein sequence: CSVSRTSPSTDTQYF.

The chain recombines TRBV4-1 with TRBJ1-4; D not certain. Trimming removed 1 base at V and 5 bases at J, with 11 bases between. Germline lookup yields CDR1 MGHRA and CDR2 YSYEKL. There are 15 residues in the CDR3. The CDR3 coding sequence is TGCGCCAGCAGCCAAGCGGGCGGGTGGAATGAAAAACTGTTTTTT. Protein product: CASSQAGGWNEKLFF.

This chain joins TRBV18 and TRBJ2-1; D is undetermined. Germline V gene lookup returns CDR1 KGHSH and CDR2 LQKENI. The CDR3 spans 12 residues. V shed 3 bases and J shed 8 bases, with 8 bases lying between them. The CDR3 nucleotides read TGTGCCAGCTCACCTGGAGCTGATGAGCAGTTCTTC. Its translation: CASSPGADEQFF.

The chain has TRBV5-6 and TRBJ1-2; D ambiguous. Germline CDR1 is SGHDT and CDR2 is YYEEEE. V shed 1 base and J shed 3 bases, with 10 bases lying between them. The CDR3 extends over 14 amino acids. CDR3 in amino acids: CASSLTSPDYGYTF. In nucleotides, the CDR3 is TGTGCCAGCAGCTTGACAAGTCCCGACTATGGCTACACCTTC.

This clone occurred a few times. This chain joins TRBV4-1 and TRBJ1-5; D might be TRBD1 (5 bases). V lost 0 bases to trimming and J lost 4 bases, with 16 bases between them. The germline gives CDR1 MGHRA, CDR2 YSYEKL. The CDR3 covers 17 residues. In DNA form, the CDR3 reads TGCGCCAGCAGCCAAGATAGGGGCGGAGCGAGTAATCAGCCCCAGCATTTT. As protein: CASSQDRGGASNQPQHF.